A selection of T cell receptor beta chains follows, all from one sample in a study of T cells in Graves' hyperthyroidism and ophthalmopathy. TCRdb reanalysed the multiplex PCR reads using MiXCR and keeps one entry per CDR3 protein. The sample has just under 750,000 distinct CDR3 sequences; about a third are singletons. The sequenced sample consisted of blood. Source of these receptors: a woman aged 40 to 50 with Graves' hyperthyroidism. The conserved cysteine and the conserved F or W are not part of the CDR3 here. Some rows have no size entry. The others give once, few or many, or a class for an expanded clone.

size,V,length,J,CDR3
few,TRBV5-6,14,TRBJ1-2,ASSLRGDSTNYGYT
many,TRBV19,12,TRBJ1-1,ASSRDWGNTEAF
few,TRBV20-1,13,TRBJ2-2,SARDMQGSTGELF
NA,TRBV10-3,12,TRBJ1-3,AISESLGGNTIY
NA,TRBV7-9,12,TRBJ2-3,ASSLRTSTDTQY
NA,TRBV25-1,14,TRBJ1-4,ASSASVGGTAGKLF
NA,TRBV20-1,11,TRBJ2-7,SARRQGGYEQY
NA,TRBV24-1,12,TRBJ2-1,ATSDGQGYNEQF
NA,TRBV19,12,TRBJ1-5,ASRDGTVNQPQH
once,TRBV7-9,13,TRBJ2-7,ASSHRDSKTYEQY
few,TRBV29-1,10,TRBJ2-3,SVVRESDTQY
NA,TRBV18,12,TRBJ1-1,ASSPYREYTEAF
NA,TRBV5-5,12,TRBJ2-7,ASNRDPSYHEQY
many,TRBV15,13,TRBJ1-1,ATSSQTGANTEAF
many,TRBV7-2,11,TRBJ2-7,ASSPIGAHEQY
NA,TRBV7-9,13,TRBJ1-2,ASSPLVDSNYGYT
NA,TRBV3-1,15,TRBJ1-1,ASSQEVTGRMNTEAF
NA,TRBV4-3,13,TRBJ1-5,ASSPDRARDQPQH
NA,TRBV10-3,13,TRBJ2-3,AISPGTGGTDTQY
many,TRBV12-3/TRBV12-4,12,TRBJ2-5,ASSSHSMGETQY
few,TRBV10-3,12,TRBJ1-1,AIRLQGADTEAF
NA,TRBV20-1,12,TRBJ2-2,SARASSSTGELF
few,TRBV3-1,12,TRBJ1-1,ASSPETGVTEAF
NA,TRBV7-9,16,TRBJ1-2,ASSSRAIRRDSVYGYT
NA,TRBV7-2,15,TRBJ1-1,ASSRINMFGGIAEAS
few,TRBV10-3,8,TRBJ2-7,ATSNHEQY
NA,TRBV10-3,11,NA,AIEPGQGGEQF
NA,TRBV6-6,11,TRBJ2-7,ASRPLVAYEQY
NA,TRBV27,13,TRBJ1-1,ASSFHGTLNTEAF
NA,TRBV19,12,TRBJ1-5,ASTRSGFDQPQH
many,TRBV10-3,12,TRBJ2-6,ASGVYSGANVLT
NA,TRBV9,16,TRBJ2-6,ASSVGLGDGSGANVLT
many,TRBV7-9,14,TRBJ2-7,ASVLLPGQGPGEQY
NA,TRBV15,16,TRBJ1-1,ATSSKNPNRSMNTEAF
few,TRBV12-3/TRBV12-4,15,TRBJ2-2,ASSFAGTSESTGELF
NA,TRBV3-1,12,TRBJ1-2,ASSQAGYNYGYT
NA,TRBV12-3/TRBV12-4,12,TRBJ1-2,ASSLAPRSDGYT
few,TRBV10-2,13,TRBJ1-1,ASSSQGAESTEAF
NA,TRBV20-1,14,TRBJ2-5,SASGGVAGDWETQY
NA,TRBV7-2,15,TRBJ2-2,ASSPLREAANTGELF
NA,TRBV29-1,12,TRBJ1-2,SVGNRWTNYGYT
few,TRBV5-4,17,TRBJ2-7,ASRPAPGQGLSSIYEQY
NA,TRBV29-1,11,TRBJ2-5,SVDRTGEETQY
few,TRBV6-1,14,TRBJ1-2,ASRATSGGAYYGYT
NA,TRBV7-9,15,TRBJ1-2,ASSGPPGTGGRNGYT
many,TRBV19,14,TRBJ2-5,ASSAWDRAARETQY
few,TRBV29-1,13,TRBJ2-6,SVDVGGSGANVLT
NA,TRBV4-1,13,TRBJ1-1,ASSQDSGANTEAF